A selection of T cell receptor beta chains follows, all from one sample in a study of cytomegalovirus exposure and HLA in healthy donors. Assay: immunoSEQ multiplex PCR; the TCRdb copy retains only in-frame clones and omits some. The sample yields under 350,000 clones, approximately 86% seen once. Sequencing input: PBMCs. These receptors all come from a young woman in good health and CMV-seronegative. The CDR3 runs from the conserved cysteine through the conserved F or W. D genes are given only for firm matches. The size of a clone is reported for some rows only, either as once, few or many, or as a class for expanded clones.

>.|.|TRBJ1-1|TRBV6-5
TGTGCCAGCAGGGTTTTCGGAGCGACTGAAGCTTTCTTT
CASRVFGATEAFF
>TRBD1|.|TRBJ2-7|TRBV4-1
TGCGCCAGCAGCCAAGAGTGGGGGACAGAAAACTACGAGCAGTACTTC
CASSQEWGTENYEQYF
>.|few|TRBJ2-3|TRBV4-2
TGTGCCAGCGGTATGAGCGATCGCACAGATACGCAGTATTTT
CASGMSDRTDTQYF
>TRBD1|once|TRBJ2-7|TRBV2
TGTGCCAGCGGACAGGGGCCCCCCTACGAGCAGTACTTC
CASGQGPPYEQYF
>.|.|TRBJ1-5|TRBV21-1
TGTGCCAGCAGCGATGGACAGGGTTTAAGGAATCAGCCCCAGCATTTT
CASSDGQGLRNQPQHF
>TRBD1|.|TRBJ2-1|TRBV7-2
TGTGCCAGCAGCTTAGTTCGACGACAGGGTGGAAATGAGCAGTTCTTC
CASSLVRRQGGNEQFF
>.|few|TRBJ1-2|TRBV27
TGTGCCAGCAGTTCCGGGGTTTATGGCTACACCTTC
CASSSGVYGYTF
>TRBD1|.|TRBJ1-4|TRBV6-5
TGTGCCAGCAGTTACACGGGACAGGGGGCGGGAGAAAAACTGTTTTTT
CASSYTGQGAGEKLFF
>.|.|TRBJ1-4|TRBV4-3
TGCGCCAGCAGCCAACTCCTACTTGCCACCACTAATGAAAAACTGTTTTTT
CASSQLLLATTNEKLFF
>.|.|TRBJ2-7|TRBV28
TGTGCCAGCAGTTTATCCGACGGGACCTACGAGCAGTACTTC
CASSLSDGTYEQYF
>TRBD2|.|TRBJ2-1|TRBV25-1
TGTGCCAGCCCCAAGGGGCTAGCGGTCTACAATGAGCAGTTCTTC
CASPKGLAVYNEQFF
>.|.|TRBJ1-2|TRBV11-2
TGTGCCAGCAGCTTCGAGTTGAGAGAACCCTATGGCTACACCTTC
CASSFELREPYGYTF
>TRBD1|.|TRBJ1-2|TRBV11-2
TGTGCCAGCAGCACACGCGGACAGGGGAAGAGAGACACCTTC
CASSTRGQGKRDTF
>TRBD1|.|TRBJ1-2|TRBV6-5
TGTGCCAGCAGCAAGGTCCCGGACAGGCTCTATGGCTACACCTTC
CASSKVPDRLYGYTF
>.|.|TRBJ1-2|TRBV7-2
TGTGCCAGCAGCTTAACCCTGAAGAGGCATGGCTACACCTTC
CASSLTLKRHGYTF
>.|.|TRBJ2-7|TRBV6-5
TGTGCCAGCAGTCCCACACTATACGAGCAGTACTTC
CASSPTLYEQYF
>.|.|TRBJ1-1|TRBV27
TGTGCCAGCAGTCGGCCAGGGGAAAACACTGAAGCTTTCTTT
CASSRPGENTEAFF
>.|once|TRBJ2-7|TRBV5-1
TGCGCCAGCAGCGAAAGTACGTCGGGACTCAGAACCGAGCAGTACTTC
CASSESTSGLRTEQYF
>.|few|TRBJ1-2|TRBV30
TGTGCCTCCCTCCTGGGGGGACGGGATGGCTACACCTTC
CASLLGGRDGYTF
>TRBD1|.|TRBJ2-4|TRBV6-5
TGTGCCAGCAGTTACTATCCGGGACAGGGGAAAAACATTCAGTACTTC
CASSYYPGQGKNIQYF
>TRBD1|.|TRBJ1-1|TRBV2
TGTGCCAGCAGCGGACAGGGTAACACTGAAGCTTTCTTT
CASSGQGNTEAFF
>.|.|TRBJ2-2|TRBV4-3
TGCGCCAGCAGCCAAGGAAAAGCGGTGAACACCGGGGAGCTGTTTTTT
CASSQGKAVNTGELFF
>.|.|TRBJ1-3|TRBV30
TGTGCCTGGATTCCCAACCTAGCAGGGAGGAGGGGAAACACCATATATTTT
CAWIPNLAGRRGNTIYF
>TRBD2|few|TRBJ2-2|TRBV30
TGTGCCTGGAGTATAGCGGGAGGGAGCACCGGGGAGCTGTTTTTT
CAWSIAGGSTGELFF
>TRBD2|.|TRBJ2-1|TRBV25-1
TGTGCCAGCAGTGGGTTAGCGGGAGCAGGGTACAATGAGCAGTTCTTC
CASSGLAGAGYNEQFF
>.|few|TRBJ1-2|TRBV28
TGTGCCAGCAGTTACTCCAGGGACTACACCTTC
CASSYSRDYTF
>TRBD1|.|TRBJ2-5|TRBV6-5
TGTGCCAGCAGGAGGACAGGGGGCCTGGAGACCCAGTACTTC
CASRRTGGLETQYF
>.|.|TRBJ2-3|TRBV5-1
TGCGCCAGCAGCTTGTCGACTAGTGGCACCGATACGCAGTATTTT
CASSLSTSGTDTQYF
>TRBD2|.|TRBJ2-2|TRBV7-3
TGTGCCAGCAGCTGGGGTTCGACTAGCAGGGTCGGGGAGCTGTTTTTT
CASSWGSTSRVGELFF
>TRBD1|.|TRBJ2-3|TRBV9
TGTGCCAGCAGCGTAGAAGGGACAGGGCAAAATACGCAGTATTTT
CASSVEGTGQNTQYF
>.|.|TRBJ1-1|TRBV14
TGTGCCAGCAGCCAAGACTGGATGGGGGCTATTAACACTGAAGCTTTCTTT
CASSQDWMGAINTEAFF
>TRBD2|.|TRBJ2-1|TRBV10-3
TGTGCCATCCAGACTAGCGGGGGAGAGCAGTTCTTC
CAIQTSGGEQFF
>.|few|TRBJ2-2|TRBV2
TGTGCCAGCACCAGGGACACCGGGGAGCTGTTTTTT
CASTRDTGELFF
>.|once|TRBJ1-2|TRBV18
TGTGCCAGCTCACCCCAGGGGATCAACTATGGCTACACCTTC
CASSPQGINYGYTF
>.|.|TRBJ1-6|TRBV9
TGTGCCAGCAGCGCCCGACAGGCTGATTCACCCCTCCACTTT
CASSARQADSPLHF
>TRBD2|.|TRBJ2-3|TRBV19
TGTGCCAGTAGTCGGACTAGCGGGGGACACAGCACAGATACGCAGTATTTT
CASSRTSGGHSTDTQYF
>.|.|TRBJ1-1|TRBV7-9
TGTGCCAGCAGTTTCGGCCTCCTGACAGGGAACACTGAAGCTTTCTTT
CASSFGLLTGNTEAFF
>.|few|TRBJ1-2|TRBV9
TGTGCCAGCAGCCCCTCAGTGGCCCCTAACTATGGCTACACCTTC
CASSPSVAPNYGYTF
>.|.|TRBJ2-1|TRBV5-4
TGTGCCAGCAGCCCTCAGGAGGGATCCTACAATGAGCAGTTCTTC
CASSPQEGSYNEQFF
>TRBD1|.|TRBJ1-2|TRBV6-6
TGTGCCAGCAGTACTTTACAGGGGGCGTATGGCTACACCTTC
CASSTLQGAYGYTF
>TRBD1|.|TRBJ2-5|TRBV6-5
TGTGCCAGCAGCCCTAGACAGGGGGGAGAGACCCAGTACTTC
CASSPRQGGETQYF
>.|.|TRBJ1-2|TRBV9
TGTGCCAGCAGCGTGGGGGAGGGTGACTATGGCTACACCTTC
CASSVGEGDYGYTF